The source of this TCR beta chain is a study of Ad26.COV2.S vaccination and SARS-CoV-2 variants. Treatment here: some 19 received Ad26.COV2.S at low or high dose, single or two shots; several received placebo; per-sample allocation not given. The study sampled participants on day 63 after the first vaccine or placebo injection. Study-level points and caveats: Vaccine recipients surpassed placebo recipients in spike-specific TCR breadth. Post-vaccination breadth of spike-specific CD8+ and CD4+ T cell responses was reportedly substantial.

In the case of this clone: As yet, its antigen is unknown.

Clones were sequenced by immunoSEQ multiplex PCR, and TCRdb holds only the in-frame ones, with some missing. The sample carries some 340,000 clones, about 86% recorded once. Germline lookup yields CDR1 SGHRS and CDR2 YFSETQ. Between the trimmed V and J ends, which lost 2 bases and 0 bases, there was a span of 18 bases. The CDR3 runs to 17 residues. Here the sequenced sample was peripheral blood, taken in a trial of Ad26.COV2.S vaccine versus placebo. This chain links TRBV5-1 with TRBJ2-7; D is unclear. This receptor was obtained from a person between 18 and 65 years old who received the Ad26.COV2.S COVID-19 vaccine or a placebo. CDR3 in DNA: TGCGCCAGCAGCTTAGCCTTGGAATCCGCTAGCTCCTACGAGCAGTACTTC. Encoded protein: CASSLALESASSYEQYF. Full variable domain (outside the CDR3, taken from reference TRBV5-1 and TRBJ2-7): KAGVTQTPRYLIKTRGQQVTLSCSPISGHRSVSWYQQTPGQGLQFLFEYFSETQRNKGNFPGRFSGRQFSNSRSEMNVSTLELGDSALYLCASSLALESASSYEQYFGPGTRLTVT.